The rows below give T cell receptor beta chains drawn from one sample of a study of blood T cell repertoires in COVID-19. Assay used: immunoSEQ multiplex PCR; TCRdb lists only in-frame clones, some missing. The data show 100,000 to 150,000 clones, with around 90% seen just once and roughly 2.1% held by the top ten. Sequenced: peripheral blood. The receptor source for this set is a man between 50 and 59 years old with COVID-19, enrolled during active disease. Each CDR3 is given with its conserved first and last residue. The D gene is left open where the match is weak. Size tells how often a clone was seen (once, few, many) or the class of an expanded clone, and some rows leave it out.

TGTGCCAGCAGCCAAGGGGGAGGCGGCTCGGGAGGAAACACCATATATTTT CASSQGGGGSGGNTIYF - TRBV3-1/TRBV3-2 few TRBJ1-3
TGTGCCAGCAGCGTAGGACTAGCGGATTCGGGCGAGCAGTACTTC CASSVGLADSGEQYF TRBD2 TRBV9 - TRBJ2-7
TGTGCCAGCAGTTTATTCGCGGGAGGGCTGGGTGAGCAGTTCTTC CASSLFAGGLGEQFF TRBD2 TRBV27 - TRBJ2-1
TGTGCCAGCAGTCCTCTCGACACGACATATCAGCCCCAGCATTTT CASSPLDTTYQPQHF - TRBV28 once TRBJ1-5
TGTGCCAGCAGCCGTAACACAGATACGCAGTATTTT CASSRNTDTQYF - TRBV3-1/TRBV3-2 - TRBJ2-3
TGTGCCAGCTCACCGCAGGGACAGCGAACCGGGGAGCTGTTTTTT CASSPQGQRTGELFF TRBD1 TRBV18 - TRBJ2-2
TGTGCCACCCGGGACAGGGGGCTGGGCTACACCTTC CATRDRGLGYTF TRBD1 TRBV2 - TRBJ1-2
TGTGCCAGCAGCCCCCTGCGGGATACGCAGTATTTT CASSPLRDTQYF - TRBV6-2/TRBV6-3 - TRBJ2-3
TGTGCCAGTAGTCGACAGGGGGCGCGGGGCAATCAGCCCCAGCATTTT CASSRQGARGNQPQHF TRBD1 TRBV19 - TRBJ1-5
TGCGCCAGCAGCTTGGATGCAGTCAAAAACATTCAGTACTTC CASSLDAVKNIQYF - TRBV5-1 once TRBJ2-4
TGTGCCAGCAGCCGGGACGGGACTAGCGGGGAGACCCAGTACTTC CASSRDGTSGETQYF TRBD2 TRBV3-1/TRBV3-2 - TRBJ2-5
TGTGCCAGCAGCGTGGGACAATCCTTAGCCAAAAACATTCAGTACTTC CASSVGQSLAKNIQYF - TRBV9 - TRBJ2-4
TGTGCCAGCAGATTTCAGGGACTGGAGACCCAGTACTTC CASRFQGLETQYF - TRBV28 - TRBJ2-5